The TCR beta chain under discussion was sequenced for a study of T cell repertoires in cytomegalovirus infection. Remarks on this clonotype: Its antigen is currently unknown.

Each CDR3 protein is one row after TCRdb ran MiXCR on the reads. Of approximately 1,000,000 distinct CDR3 sequences listed, 30% to 40% are singletons. V was pared by 2 bases and J by 4 bases, with 14 bases between. There are 15 residues in the CDR3. Germline V CDR1 and CDR2: LGHNA, YSLEER. The sample here was cultured CD8+ T cells from PBMCs, taken from culture after CMV antigen stimulation. The chain combines TRBV4-3 with TRBJ1-1, with D tentatively TRBD1 (6 bases). The TCR originated in a human donor in good health (CMV status not recorded). Some clones in this sample may be carry-over from other donors' samples. The CDR3 sequence is CASSQNPGGGTEAFF. The CDR3 DNA sequence: TGCGCCAGCAGCCAAAATCCCGGGGGCGGCACTGAAGCTTTCTTT.